The rows below give T cell receptor beta chains drawn from one sample of a study of PD-1 blockade in classical Hodgkin lymphoma. Only in-frame clones appear in the TCRdb table, and some are missing; sequencing was by immunoSEQ multiplex PCR. This sample carries 41,000 or so clones, more than 70% of them seen once, and the ten largest clones take around 22%. The material sequenced was peripheral blood mononuclear cells (PBMCs), taken at baseline. These receptor sequences come from a human donor with classical Hodgkin lymphoma. Each CDR3 is given with its conserved first and last residue. A D gene is named only where the DNA matches it firmly. Size values are once, few and many counts, or a class for expanded clones, and some rows have none.

.	.	TRBV7-9	TRBJ2-2	TGTGCCAGCAGCTTAATAACAGTCCAGCGCGGGGAGCTGTTTTTT	CASSLITVQRGELFF
.	.	TRBV30	TRBJ2-1	TGTGCCTGGAGTGTGGGGGCTTGGGCCAACAATGAGCAGTTCTTC	CAWSVGAWANNEQFF
.	.	TRBV18	TRBJ2-1	TGTGCCAGCTCACCCCTAAGAGGGACGGGTGAGCAGTTCTTC	CASSPLRGTGEQFF
TRBD1	.	TRBV9	TRBJ1-5	TGTGCCAGCAGCGTAACAGGGGGATCGAATCAGCCCCAGCATTTT	CASSVTGGSNQPQHF
TRBD1	.	TRBV30	TRBJ1-6	TGTGCCTGGACCCCCGGGACAGCTAATTCACCCCTCCACTTT	CAWTPGTANSPLHF
.	.	TRBV18	TRBJ2-7	TGTGCCAGCTCACCTCGGGGATTAGGGTACGAGCAGTACTTC	CASSPRGLGYEQYF
.	.	TRBV4-1	TRBJ2-3	TGCGCCAGCAGCCAGGAATGGAGGGCCAGCGCAGATACGCAGTATTTT	CASSQEWRASADTQYF
.	once	TRBV11-2	TRBJ1-1	TGTGCCAGCAGCTATAGAGGACTTTTAGGGATGAACACTGAAGCTTTCTTT	CASSYRGLLGMNTEAFF
.	.	TRBV7-3	TRBJ2-3	TGTGCCAGCAGCTTCAGGGGGGGAATGGGGACAGATACGCAGTATTTT	CASSFRGGMGTDTQYF
.	.	TRBV5-4	TRBJ1-1	TGTGCCAGCAGCTCGTTGGGTGAGGGGAACACTGAAGCTTTCTTT	CASSSLGEGNTEAFF
TRBD1	.	TRBV5-6	TRBJ2-6	TGTGCCAGCAGCTCTCGTGACGGGACAGGGGGCTCAGGGGCCAACGTCCTGACTTTC	CASSSRDGTGGSGANVLTF
TRBD2	.	TRBV7-3	TRBJ2-1	TGTGCCAGCAGCTTGATAGCGGGCCCCCTCAGCTCCTACAATGAGCAGTTCTTC	CASSLIAGPLSSYNEQFF
.	.	TRBV6-6	TRBJ1-4	TGTGCCAGCAATAAACAAAGCCGGGCTAATGAAAAACTGTTTTTT	CASNKQSRANEKLFF
.	.	TRBV7-2	TRBJ2-7	TGTGCCAGCAGCCCGGGGGGCGGGGGTACCTACGAGCAGTACTTC	CASSPGGGGTYEQYF
.	few	TRBV4-1	TRBJ1-3	TGCGCCAGCAGCCCCGAAGGGGGTGGTGGAAACACCATATATTTT	CASSPEGGGGNTIYF
TRBD2	.	TRBV4-2	TRBJ2-5	TGTGCCAGCAGCCAAAACGAGGGACTAGCGGGAGGACCTCTCCAAGAGACCCAGTACTTC	CASSQNEGLAGGPLQETQYF
.	.	TRBV6-6	TRBJ1-2	TGTGCCAGCAGTCCCCCCGGGCAGAATGGCTACACCTTC	CASSPPGQNGYTF
TRBD1	.	TRBV30	TRBJ1-1	TGTGCCTGGGGGGACAGAATAATGAACACTGAAGCTTTCTTT	CAWGDRIMNTEAFF
.	once	TRBV11-2	TRBJ1-1	TGTGCCAGCAGCCGCGGAACAGGGAACACTGAAGCTTTCTTT	CASSRGTGNTEAFF
TRBD1	.	TRBV25-1	TRBJ1-5	TGTGCCAGCAGTAACGGACAGGGGGCCAGCAATCAGCCCCAGCATTTT	CASSNGQGASNQPQHF
.	.	TRBV18	TRBJ2-2	TGTGCCAGCTCACCACCCGGCGGCGGGGAGCTGTTTTTT	CASSPPGGGELFF
TRBD2	.	TRBV11-2	TRBJ2-3	TGTGCCAGCAGCTACGGACTAGCGGGAGCAGATACGCAGTATTTT	CASSYGLAGADTQYF
.	.	TRBV5-1	TRBJ1-5	TGCGCCAGCAGCTTTAACCCTAAGAAATTCAATCAGCCCCAGCATTTT	CASSFNPKKFNQPQHF
TRBD1	.	TRBV27	TRBJ1-2	TGTGCCAGCAGTTTACGCCCCGGGACAGGCCTTATGACCTATGGCTACACCTTC	CASSLRPGTGLMTYGYTF
TRBD1	few	TRBV18	TRBJ1-1	TGTGCCAGCTCACCCGGACAGGGGTTCACTGAAGCTTTCTTT	CASSPGQGFTEAFF
.	.	TRBV25-1	TRBJ1-1	TGTGCCACCTCAATGGGGGCGGCTGAAGCTTTCTTT	CATSMGAAEAFF
.	.	TRBV15	TRBJ2-7	TGTGCCACCAGCAGAGACGGGGACTTTTACGAGCAGTACTTC	CATSRDGDFYEQYF
.	.	TRBV7-9	TRBJ1-1	TGTGCCAGCAGCTTCCCATTTTCCAGGGCGGGAACTGAAGCTTTCTTT	CASSFPFSRAGTEAFF
.	.	TRBV27	TRBJ2-1	TGTGCCAGCAGTTTAACCCTCCCGGGACTCCAGAAAAATGAGCAGTTCTTC	CASSLTLPGLQKNEQFF
.	.	TRBV11-2	TRBJ2-7	TGTGCCAGCAGCTTAGGACAGGGAGGTCACGAGCAGTACTTC	CASSLGQGGHEQYF
.	medium-sized	TRBV7-9	TRBJ1-1	TGTGCCAGCAGTAACGGGCCAATGCCTTCGAACACTGAAGCTTTCTTT	CASSNGPMPSNTEAFF
.	few	TRBV7-9	TRBJ1-1	TGTGCCAGCAGGTTCCTGAACACTGAAGCTTTCTTT	CASRFLNTEAFF
.	.	TRBV18	TRBJ2-3	TGTGCCAGCTCACCACAGGGATGGGGCACAGATACGCAGTATTTT	CASSPQGWGTDTQYF
TRBD1	few	TRBV10-3	TRBJ1-4	TGTGCCATCAGTGAGAGGGGACAGGGGGGGGAAAAACTGTTTTTT	CAISERGQGGEKLFF
.	.	TRBV19	TRBJ1-1	TGTGCCAGTAGTATTCGGGGTAGCACTGAAGCTTTCTTT	CASSIRGSTEAFF
TRBD2	.	TRBV7-3	TRBJ2-5	TGTGCCAGCAGCTTACGCGGGAGCCCCCAAGAGACCCAGTACTTC	CASSLRGSPQETQYF
.	.	TRBV6-6	TRBJ2-7	TGTGCCAGCGGAGAGGGGTCCCCCTACGAGCAGTACTTC	CASGEGSPYEQYF
.	once	TRBV7-2	TRBJ2-7	TGTGCCAGCAGCTTAATCAACGAGCAGTACTTC	CASSLINEQYF
.	once	TRBV7-9	TRBJ1-1	TGTGCCAGCAGCTTAGTAGTCGAGGGGGAAGCTTTCTTT	CASSLVVEGEAFF
.	few	TRBV6-5	TRBJ2-3	TGTGCCAGCAGCCCGGGACTTACCACAGATACGCAGTATTTT	CASSPGLTTDTQYF
.	.	TRBV27	TRBJ2-7	TGTGCCAGCAGGGACACCCCGTCCTACGAGCAGTACTTC	CASRDTPSYEQYF
.	.	TRBV2	TRBJ2-6	TGTGCCAGCAGCCAGGGTACCGGGGCCAACGTCCTGACTTTC	CASSQGTGANVLTF
.	.	TRBV7-9	TRBJ1-5	TGTGCCAGCAGCCCGGGAGTCGGGCAGCCCCAGCATTTT	CASSPGVGQPQHF